This T cell receptor (beta chain) stems from a study of vaccination and CD4 T cells after COVID-19. This clonotype was counted between two and nine times. Its antigen is currently unknown. Researchers used the Oncomine TCR Beta short-read assay to sequence DNA from cultured CD4+ T cells. The authors extracted genomic DNA from cultured CD4+ T cells. TCRdb analysed the PCR reads with MiXCR anew, one entry per CDR3 protein. The sample lists fewer than 15,000 distinct CDR3 sequences; roughly 45% were seen once. Germline V gene sequence: CDR1 DFQATT, CDR2 SNEGSKA (reference sequence). The germline V and J ends were trimmed by 0 bases and 5 bases, with 4 bases remaining between them. The CDR3 length is 11 residues. Treatment described: approximately 10-day PBMC culture with coronavirus spike peptide pools or control peptides (ViraFEST assay). Positive SARS-CoV-2 PCR tests in convalescent patients dated from March to December 2020, pre-Alpha, Beta and Delta.

The sequenced sample was CD4+ T cells from blood, cultured in vitro, obtained after SARS-CoV-2 vaccination. The chain links TRBV20-1 to TRBJ2-5; no firm D call. The TCR comes from a human donor who had recovered from COVID-19. CDR3 protein: CSARERETQYF. The DNA for the CDR3 is TGCAGTGCTAGAGAACGCGAGACCCAGTACTTC.